The 15 T cell receptor beta chains reported below all come from one sample, sequenced in a study of STAT3 mutations in large granular lymphocyte leukemia. Findings and caveats of the study: In T-cell large granular lymphocyte leukemia, about half of patients showed multiple immunodominant subclonotypes.

Here immunoSEQ multiplex PCR was the method, and the copy in TCRdb shows in-frame clones only, minus some. The sample has 10,000 or so clones, 76% seen once. No antigen has been identified for these receptors. Sequencing used peripheral blood mononuclear cells. These receptors were collected from a man in his sixties with T-cell large granular lymphocyte leukemia. Some clones in this sample may be carry-over from other donors' samples.

CDR3 in amino acids: CASSIRDSQETQYF. CDR3 nucleotide sequence: TGTGCCAGCAGTATACGGGACAGTCAAGAGACCCAGTACTTC. V usage is TRBV28 and J usage is TRBJ2-5; TRBD1 agrees at 7 bases. CDR3 length: 14 amino acids. CDR1 MDHEN and CDR2 SYDVKM come from the germline V gene. Germline trimming cut 5 bases from V and 2 bases from J; bases unmatched to any gene: 5.

CDR3 region: CASSLARGVSYEQYF. CDR3 in DNA: TGCGCCAGCAGCTTGGCCCGGGGGGTTTCCTACGAGCAGTACTTC. This chain connects TRBV5-1 to TRBJ2-7; 7 bases fit TRBD2. The CDR3 covers 15 residues. Germline values: CDR1 SGHRS, CDR2 YFSETQ. With V trimmed by 0 bases and J by 1 base, 4 bases remained unmatched. The whole variable domain, remainder taken from reference TRBV5-1 and TRBJ2-7, is KAGVTQTPRYLIKTRGQQVTLSCSPISGHRSVSWYQQTPGQGLQFLFEYFSETQRNKGNFPGRFSGRQFSNSRSEMNVSTLELGDSALYLCASSLARGVSYEQYFGPGTRLTVT.

The V gene is TRBV5-1, the J gene TRBJ2-1; 11 bases match TRBD1. V lost 0 bases, J lost 7 bases, and 3 bases stayed unmatched. Germline V gene sequence: CDR1 SGHRS, CDR2 YFSETQ. The CDR3 spans 15 residues. The CDR3 is CASSLAGTGGNEQFF. The CDR3 bases are TGCGCCAGCAGCTTGGCCGGGACAGGGGGGAATGAGCAGTTCTTC. Variable domain in full (rest from reference TRBV5-1 and TRBJ2-1): KAGVTQTPRYLIKTRGQQVTLSCSPISGHRSVSWYQQTPGQGLQFLFEYFSETQRNKGNFPGRFSGRQFSNSRSEMNVSTLELGDSALYLCASSLAGTGGNEQFFGPGTRLTVL.

The chain uses TRBV28 and TRBJ1-1; D possibly corresponds to TRBD1 (5 bases). Trimming stripped 6 bases from V and 0 bases from J, with 17 bases between. The CDR3 length is 16 residues. Looked up from germline, CDR1 is MDHEN and CDR2 is SYDVKM. CDR3 coding DNA: TGTGCCAGCAGGCCTAGTCCGGGACGCTTGAACACTGAAGCTTTCTTT. Its translation: CASRPSPGRLNTEAFF.

This clone has more than one count but fewer than ten. V and J are TRBV30 and TRBJ1-5; D is undetermined. CDR1 is GTSNPN and CDR2 is SVGIG in the germline V gene (reference sequence). The CDR3 length is 15 residues. The V end lost 1 base, the J end lost 0 bases, and 10 bases lay between the germline ends. The CDR3 region has the DNA TGTGCCTGGAGTGCAACGACGGATAGCAATCAGCCCCAGCATTTT. It translates to CAWSATTDSNQPQHF.

This clone was counted a single time. The rearrangement joins TRBV19 to TRBJ1-5, with D perhaps TRBD1 (6 bases). Trimming took off 2 bases at V and 7 bases at J, with 12 bases between the two ends. Germline V gene sequence: CDR1 LNHDA, CDR2 SQIVND (reference sequence). The CDR3 length is 14 residues. In DNA, the CDR3 is TGTGCCAGTAGTATAACAGGGAGAGGGCAGCCCCAGCATTTT. Its translation: CASSITGRGQPQHF.

The chain joins TRBV19 to TRBJ1-1; 9 bases match TRBD1. Germline assignment: CDR1 LNHDA and CDR2 SQIVND (reference sequence). The CDR3 has 16 amino acids. The V segment lost 5 bases and the J segment 7 bases; nucleotides outside the gene matches: 14. In DNA, the CDR3 is TGTGCCAGTAGTGCCGAACAGGGGGCTGTAGGTAGTGAAGCTTTCTTT. Residues: CASSAEQGAVGSEAFF.

This clone was picked up one time. V gene TRBV27 combines with J gene TRBJ1-5, with 7 bases matching TRBD1. This CDR3 has 18 residues. The V gene's germline CDR1 is MNHEY and CDR2 SMNVEV (reference sequence). V lost 2 bases to trimming and J lost 1 base; unmatched junction nucleotides: 11. In DNA form, the CDR3 reads TGTGCCAGCAGTTTAGCTATCCAGGGGGTTTTCAGCAATCAGCCCCAGCATTTT. It specifies CASSLAIQGVFSNQPQHF.

This clone has only one observation. The rearrangement links TRBV30 to TRBJ2-5; no definite D call. With 4 bases removed from V and 2 bases from J, the gap between germline ends came to 14 bases. The CDR3 length is 14 residues. The germline V gene has CDR1 GTSNPN and CDR2 SVGIG (reference sequence). The CDR3 region has the DNA TGTGCCTGGAATTCGGGTCAGCCGCAAGAGACCCAGTACTTC. This translates into CAWNSGQPQETQYF. The whole variable domain, filled in from reference TRBV30 and TRBJ2-5, reads SQTIHQWPATLVQPVGSPLSLECTVEGTSNPNLYWYRQAAGRGLQLLFYSVGIGQISSEVPQNLSASRPQDRQFILSSKKLLLSDSGFYLCAWNSGQPQETQYFGPGTRLLVL.

This clone was seen a single time. This chain links TRBV18 with TRBJ1-1; no reliable D call. This CDR3 is 13 amino acids long. Trimming shortened V by 4 bases and J by 6 bases, and 12 bases separated the two germline ends. CDR1 and CDR2 (germline): KGHSH, LQKENI. CDR3 bases: TGTGCCAGCTCACTAACCCGAGAGCCTGAAGCTTTCTTT. The encoded protein is CASSLTREPEAFF.

The chain combines TRBV10-2 with TRBJ2-1; 9 bases match TRBD1. This CDR3 is 16 amino acids long. V lost 6 bases to trimming and J lost 5 bases; unmatched junction nucleotides: 11. Germline V lookup: CDR1 WSHSY, CDR2 SAAADI. CDR3 coding DNA: TGCGCCAGCAGGGCCTGGACAGGGGCGGGCAACAATGAGCAGTTCTTC. Translation: CASRAWTGAGNNEQFF.

This clone was seen more than once but under ten times. The V call is TRBV6-4, the J call TRBJ2-2; no firm D call. The CDR3 is 16 residues long. Trimming took 4 bases from V and 0 from J, leaving 12 bases between them. Germline V gene lookup returns CDR1 MRHNA and CDR2 SNTAGT. CDR3 nucleotide sequence: TGTGCCAGCAGTGTGGCCGGCACCGCGAACACCGGGGAGCTGTTTTTT. The encoded protein is CASSVAGTANTGELFF.

This clone was recorded only once. The chain uses TRBV5-6 and TRBJ2-7; 9 bases fit TRBD2. Losses at the gene ends were 4 bases for V and 2 bases for J; bases not matched to a gene: 7. Germline V gene data show CDR1 as SGHDT and CDR2 as YYEEEE. The CDR3 totals 15 residues. CDR3 sequence reads: CASSPPASGAYEQYF. CDR3 nucleotides: TGTGCCAGCAGCCCCCCAGCTAGCGGGGCCTACGAGCAGTACTTC.

The chain couples TRBV4-2 to TRBJ2-5; D gene unclear. V lost 0 bases and J 2 bases, leaving 1 base between the germline ends. Germline V gene data show CDR1 as LGHNA and CDR2 as YNFKEQ. The CDR3 is made up of 12 amino acids. CDR3 sequence: CASSQDQETQYF. DNA for the CDR3: TGTGCCAGCAGCCAAGATCAAGAGACCCAGTACTTC.

This clone was observed once. This sequence joins TRBV6-5 and TRBJ2-7, with TRBD1 matching 12 bases. The CDR3 covers 14 residues. Looked up from germline, CDR1 is MNHEY and CDR2 is SVGAGI. The junction had 6 bases not matched to a gene; V was cut back by 5 bases and J by 7 bases. CDR3 sequence: CASSRDRGRWEQYF. DNA of the CDR3: TGTGCCAGCAGTAGGGACAGGGGGCGGTGGGAGCAGTACTTC.